A single sample is the source of the 15 T cell receptor beta chains below, sequenced in a study of T cells in Graves' hyperthyroidism and ophthalmopathy. The investigators amplified TCR beta CDR3 regions from RNA transcripts. The primer set for the first-round RT-PCR of the TCR CDR3 was HTBI. TCRdb processed the multiplex PCR reads anew with MiXCR; each CDR3 protein has one entry. This table has 650,000 to 700,000 distinct CDR3 sequences, roughly 17% appearing once. Sequencing was done on a sample of blood. The receptors originated from a man between 45 and 60 years old with Graves' hyperthyroidism.

This clonotype was picked up many times. This sequence joins TRBV6-1 and TRBJ2-7, with 9 bases matching TRBD1. The germline V gene has CDR1 MNHNS and CDR2 SASEGT. The CDR3 covers 14 residues. The V gene end was trimmed by 6 bases and the J gene end by 3 bases; junction bases not matched to a gene: 6. The CDR3 loop reads CASSSTGGFYEQYF. CDR3 bases: TGTGCCAGCAGCTCTACAGGGGGCTTCTACGAGCAGTACTTC.

This clonotype has at least ten counts. The chain is built from TRBV28 and TRBJ1-2; possibly TRBD1 for D (5 bases). Trimming left V 10 bases short and J 7 bases short, with 19 bases between. CDR3 length equals 13 residues. Germline CDR1 and CDR2: MDHEN and SYDVKM. CDR3: CATWDPGHSGYTF. The CDR3 region has the DNA TGTGCCACCTGGGACCCAGGTCACTCTGGCTACACCTTC.

This clonotype was counted at least ten times. This chain uses TRBV6-1 with TRBJ2-5; D not resolved. This CDR3 has 14 amino acids. V lost 5 bases and J 0 bases, leaving 10 bases between the germline ends. Per germline, CDR1 MNHNS and CDR2 SASEGT. The CDR3 nucleotides are TGTGCCAGCAGTAGACACCGGTACCAAGAGACCCAGTACTTC. It codes for CASSRHRYQETQYF.

This clonotype has at least ten counts. V usage is TRBV11-2 and J usage is TRBJ2-1; either TRBD1 or TRBD2 may supply D (5 bases each). Germline-derived CDR1 and CDR2 are SGHAT and FQNNGV. V lost 5 bases to trimming and J lost 15 bases, with 17 bases between them. This CDR3 spans 12 amino acids. The CDR3 DNA reads TGTGCCAGCAGCGGGACGGGCCCCAATCCGTTCTTC. Translating it yields CASSGTGPNPFF.

As to this clonotype: The CDR3 does not close with the conserved phenylalanine or tryptophan, likely indicating a read error. The chain recombines TRBV27 with TRBJ2-7, with TRBD2 matching 7 bases. CDR1 and CDR2 (germline): MNHEY, SMNVEV (reference sequence). Germline trimming cut 6 bases from V and 0 bases from J; bases unmatched to any gene: 2. The CDR3 totals 13 residues. The CDR3 loop reads CASRSGGSYEQYL. The CDR3 DNA reads as TGTGCCAGCAGATCGGGGGGCTCCTACGAGCAGTACCTC.

J is TRBJ1-1 and V is TRBV28, with D possibly matching TRBD1 (6 bases). The CDR3 spans 14 residues. The ends were cut back, 5 bases at V and 9 bases at J, with 19 bases in the middle. Per the germline V gene, CDR1 is MDHEN and CDR2 is SYDVKM. CDR3 sequence (DNA): TGTGCCAGCAGTCCCGGGGGGGGGCGCGATAAAGCTTTCTTT. Its protein product is CASSPGGGRDKAFF.

This clonotype appeared many times. The rearrangement uses TRBV20-1 and TRBJ2-1, with D possibly TRBD2 on 6 matching bases. V dropped 7 bases and J dropped 2 bases, with 15 bases sitting between them. This CDR3 has 14 residues. Germline loops: CDR1 DFQATT, CDR2 SNEGSKA (reference sequence). The CDR3 reads CSVRGGVTYNEQFF. As DNA, the CDR3 is TGCAGTGTACGCGGCGGGGTCACCTACAATGAGCAGTTCTTC.

The chain carries TRBV6-5 and TRBJ2-2; perhaps D is TRBD1 or TRBD2 (6 bases each). CDR3 length: 18 residues. V was cut by 0 bases and J by 5 bases, with 19 bases left in between. Germline V gene sequence: CDR1 MNHEY, CDR2 SVGAGI. CDR3 region: CASSYSTSGGSRTGELFF. The CDR3 coding sequence is TGTGCCAGCAGTTACTCGACCTCCGGGGGCAGTAGAACCGGGGAGCTGTTTTTT.

The chain has TRBV6-1 and TRBJ2-1, with 7 bases identical to TRBD1. After removal of 7 bases from V and 0 bases from J, the junction contained 3 bases not matched to a gene. The CDR3 contains 14 residues. Germline V lookup: CDR1 MNHNS, CDR2 SASEGT. CDR3 nucleotide sequence: TGTGCCAGCAACAACAGGGGCTCCTACAATGAGCAGTTCTTC. It specifies CASNNRGSYNEQFF.

In this sample, this clonotype turned up once. The chain is built from TRBV29-1 and TRBJ2-7, with 10 nucleotides matching TRBD2. Germline loops: CDR1 SQVTM, CDR2 ANQGSEA. V was pared by 7 bases and J by 7 bases, with 10 bases of the junction left unmatched. CDR3 length: 13 amino acids. The CDR3 nucleotides read TGCAGCGGCCTACTAGCGGGAAGACTTGAGCAGTACTTC. The encoded protein is CSGLLAGRLEQYF.

This rearrangement joins TRBV5-1 to TRBJ1-1, with 7 bases matching TRBD1. CDR1 and CDR2 (germline): SGHRS, YFSETQ. The junction had 9 bases not matched to a gene; V was cut back by 7 bases and J by 0 bases. The CDR3 is 15 residues long. The CDR3 DNA follows: TGCGCCAGCCTAGGGACGGGACAGATGAACACTGAAGCTTTCTTT. Protein: CASLGTGQMNTEAFF.

This clonotype has only a few counts. The chain is built from TRBV20-1 and TRBJ1-5; D perhaps matches TRBD1 (5 bases). Germline loops: CDR1 DFQATT, CDR2 SNEGSKA (reference sequence). V lost 6 bases, J lost 7 bases, and 10 bases lay in between. This CDR3 has 11 residues. The CDR3: CSAAGGQPQHF. CDR3 sequence (DNA): TGCAGTGCCGCCGGGGGACAGCCCCAGCATTTT.

This clonotype was observed a few times. The rearrangement links TRBV30 to TRBJ2-1, with D perhaps matching TRBD1 or TRBD2 (5 bases each). The CDR3 is 14 amino acids. Germline V gene lookup returns CDR1 GTSNPN and CDR2 SVGIG (reference sequence). V gave up 2 bases and J gave up 0 bases, with 8 bases separating them. The CDR3: CAWSRGSSYNEQFF. As DNA, the CDR3 is TGTGCCTGGAGTCGGGGCAGCTCCTACAATGAGCAGTTCTTC.

There are many counts of this clonotype. The chain carries TRBV28 and TRBJ1-5; TRBD1 is a possible D gene (5 bases). The CDR3 extends over 13 amino acids. Per the germline V gene, CDR1 is MDHEN and CDR2 is SYDVKM. The V and J ends lost 6 bases and 7 bases respectively, with 13 bases between them. This chain's CDR3 is CASRTGTAQPQHF. CDR3 sequence (DNA): TGTGCCAGCAGAACCGGGACCGCGCAGCCCCAGCATTTT.

This clonotype was seen at least ten times. The chain carries TRBV14 and TRBJ2-7; possibly TRBD2 for D (5 bases). V was cut by 1 base and J by 6 bases, with 10 bases left in between. Per the germline V gene, CDR1 is SGHDN and CDR2 is FVKESK. There are 13 residues in the CDR3. In nucleotides, the CDR3 is TGTGCCAGCAGCCAAGTTGAGGGTCTCGAGCAGTACTTC. Encoded protein: CASSQVEGLEQYF.